The clone carrying this T cell receptor (beta chain) was picked up one time. Its target is unknown. The junction had 11 bases not matched to a gene; V was cut back by 4 bases and J by 8 bases. Germline V gene lookup returns CDR1 SNHLY and CDR2 FYNNEI. CDR3 length: 15 amino acids. These data belong to a study of cytomegalovirus exposure and HLA in healthy donors. Findings and caveats of the study: Usually a TCR sequence was rare, but some public TCRs were found in many donors. With DRB1 most and HLA-C fewest, TCR association rates differed between HLA loci in a later analysis. Later analysis demonstrated an association between a missense DCLRE1C variant and TCR beta V- and J-gene trimming. With high specificity and sensitivity, the classifier reportedly diagnosed cytomegalovirus status.

The PCR contained 60 Vbeta and 13 Jbeta primers. Method: immunoSEQ multiplex PCR; TCRdb's copy keeps in-frame clones and lacks some. The table records roughly 100,000 clones, about 70% of them present only once. The chain carries TRBV2 and TRBJ2-1, with TRBD1 matching over 7 bases. The sample consisted of PBMCs. This sequence was found in a boy between 10 and 17 years old in good health and CMV-seronegative. DNA for the CDR3: TGTGCCAGCAGTGCGGGACAGACAAGAGTCGATGAGCAGTTCTTC. The encoded protein is CASSAGQTRVDEQFF.